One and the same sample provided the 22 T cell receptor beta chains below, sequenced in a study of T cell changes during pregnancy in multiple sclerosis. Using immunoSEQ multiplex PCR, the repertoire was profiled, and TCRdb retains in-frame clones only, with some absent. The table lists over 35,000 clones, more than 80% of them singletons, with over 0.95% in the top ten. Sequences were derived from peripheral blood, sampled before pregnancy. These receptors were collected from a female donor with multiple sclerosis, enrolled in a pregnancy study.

Here the CDR3 reads CACSTYRGSNYEQYF. Written as DNA, the CDR3 is TGTGCCTGCTCTACCTACAGGGGTTCTAACTACGAGCAGTACTTC. The rearrangement uses TRBV30 and TRBJ2-7; 7 bases agree with TRBD1. From germline, CDR1 is GTSNPN and CDR2 SVGIG (reference sequence). V trimming: 6 bases; J trimming: 3 bases; junction bases outside the gene matches: 14. This CDR3 region has 15 residues.

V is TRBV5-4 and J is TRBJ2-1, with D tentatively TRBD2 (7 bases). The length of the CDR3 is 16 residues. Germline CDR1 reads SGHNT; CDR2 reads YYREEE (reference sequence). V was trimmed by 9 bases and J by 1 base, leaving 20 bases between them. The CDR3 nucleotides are TGTGCCACCAGGACTGGGGGGGCTAGTTCCTACAATGAGCAGTTCTTC. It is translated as CATRTGGASSYNEQFF.

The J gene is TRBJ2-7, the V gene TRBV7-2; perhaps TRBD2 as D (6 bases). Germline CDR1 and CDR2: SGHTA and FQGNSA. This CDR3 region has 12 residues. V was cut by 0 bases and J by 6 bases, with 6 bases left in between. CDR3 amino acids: CASSLAGGEQYF. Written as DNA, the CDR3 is TGTGCCAGCAGCTTAGCGGGAGGCGAGCAGTACTTC.

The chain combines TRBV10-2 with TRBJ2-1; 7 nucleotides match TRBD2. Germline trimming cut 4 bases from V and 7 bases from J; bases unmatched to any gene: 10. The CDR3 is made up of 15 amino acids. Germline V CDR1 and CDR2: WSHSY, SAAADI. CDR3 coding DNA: TGCGCCAGCAGTGTTGGGGGGAGGGCCCGGAATGAGCAGTTCTTC. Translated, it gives CASSVGGRARNEQFF.

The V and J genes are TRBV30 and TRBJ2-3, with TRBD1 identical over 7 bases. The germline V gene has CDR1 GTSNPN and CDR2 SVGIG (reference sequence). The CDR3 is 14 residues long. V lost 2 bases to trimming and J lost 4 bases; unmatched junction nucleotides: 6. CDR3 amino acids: CAWSMGQGADTQYF. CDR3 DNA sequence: TGTGCCTGGAGTATGGGGCAGGGGGCAGATACGCAGTATTTT.

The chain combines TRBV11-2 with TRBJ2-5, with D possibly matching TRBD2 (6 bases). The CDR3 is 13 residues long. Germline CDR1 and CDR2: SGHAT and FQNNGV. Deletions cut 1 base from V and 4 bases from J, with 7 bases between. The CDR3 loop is CASSLAGAETQYF. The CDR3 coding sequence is TGTGCCAGCAGCTTAGCGGGAGCAGAGACCCAGTACTTC.

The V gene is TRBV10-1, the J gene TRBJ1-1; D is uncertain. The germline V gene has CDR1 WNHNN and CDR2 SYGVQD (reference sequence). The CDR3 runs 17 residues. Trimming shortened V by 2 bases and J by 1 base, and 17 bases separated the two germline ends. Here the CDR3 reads CASSEASRSFPNTEAFF. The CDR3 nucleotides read TGCGCCAGCAGTGAGGCTAGTCGGTCTTTTCCGAACACTGAAGCTTTCTTT.

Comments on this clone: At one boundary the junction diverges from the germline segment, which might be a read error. The CDR3 DNA sequence: TGTGCCAGCAGCTTGCTTGGACCGATCCGCGGGAACCAATTT. This encodes CASSLLGPIRGNQF. The rearrangement uses TRBV5-8 and TRBJ1-5; D unclear. The CDR3 covers 14 residues. The germline CDR1 and CDR2 sequences are SGHTS and YDEGEE.

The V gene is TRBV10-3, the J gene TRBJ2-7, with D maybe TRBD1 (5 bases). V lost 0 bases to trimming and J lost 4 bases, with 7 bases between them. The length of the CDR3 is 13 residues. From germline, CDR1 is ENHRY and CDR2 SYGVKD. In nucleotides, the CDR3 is TGTGCCATCAGTGAGTCTAGGGGTTACGAGCAGTACTTC. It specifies CAISESRGYEQYF.

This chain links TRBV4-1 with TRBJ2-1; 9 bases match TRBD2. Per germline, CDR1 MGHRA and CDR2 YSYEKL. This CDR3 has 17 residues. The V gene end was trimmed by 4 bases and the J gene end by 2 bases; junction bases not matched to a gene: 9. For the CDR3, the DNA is TGCGCCAGCAGCCCTCCTAGCGGGATAGGGACCTACAATGAGCAGTTCTTC. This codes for CASSPPSGIGTYNEQFF.

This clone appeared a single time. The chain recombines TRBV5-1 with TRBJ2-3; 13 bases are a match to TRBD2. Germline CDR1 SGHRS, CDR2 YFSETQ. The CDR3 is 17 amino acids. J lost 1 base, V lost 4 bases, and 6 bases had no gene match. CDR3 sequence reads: CASSPWTSGSGTDTQYF. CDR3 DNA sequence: TGCGCCAGCAGCCCGTGGACTAGCGGGAGTGGCACAGATACGCAGTATTTT.

The CDR3 DNA reads as TGTGCCAGCACCAGAGGGGGGGGAACTGAAGCTTTCTTT. It translates to CASTRGGGTEAFF. The chain is built from TRBV6-5 and TRBJ1-1; the D gene is possibly TRBD1 (6 bases). The CDR3 length is 13 residues. Germline assignment: CDR1 MNHEY and CDR2 SVGAGI. Trimming took 7 bases from V and 5 from J, leaving 14 bases between them.

The CDR3 region has the DNA TGTGCCAGCAGTTTATTCAGCGACAGGACCACCTACGAGCAGTACTTC. Residues: CASSLFSDRTTYEQYF. This rearrangement joins TRBV28 to TRBJ2-7, with TRBD1 as a possible D gene (6 bases). Germline V CDR1 and CDR2: MDHEN, SYDVKM. The CDR3 loop spans 16 amino acids. The V end lost 1 base, the J end lost 2 bases, and 15 bases lay between the germline ends.

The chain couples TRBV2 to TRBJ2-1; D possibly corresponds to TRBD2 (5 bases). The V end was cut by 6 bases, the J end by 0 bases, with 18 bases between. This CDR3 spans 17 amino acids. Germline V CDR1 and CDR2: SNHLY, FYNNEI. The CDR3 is CASSPRLPPSSYNEQFF. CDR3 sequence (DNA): TGTGCCAGCAGCCCCCGACTACCTCCGAGCTCCTACAATGAGCAGTTCTTC. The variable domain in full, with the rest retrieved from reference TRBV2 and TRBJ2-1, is EPEVTQTPSHQVTQMGQEVILRCVPISNHLYFYWYRQILGQKVEFLVSFYNNEISEKSEIFDDQFSVERPDGSNFTLKIRSTKLEDSAMYFCASSPRLPPSSYNEQFFGPGTRLTVL.

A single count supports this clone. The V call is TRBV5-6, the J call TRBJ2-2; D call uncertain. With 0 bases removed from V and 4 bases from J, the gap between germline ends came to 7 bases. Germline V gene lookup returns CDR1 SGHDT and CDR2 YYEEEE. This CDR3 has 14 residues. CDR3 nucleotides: TGTGCCAGCAGCTTGGATGGAGTCACCGGGGAGCTGTTTTTT. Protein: CASSLDGVTGELFF. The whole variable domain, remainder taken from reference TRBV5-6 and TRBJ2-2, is DAGVTQSPTHLIKTRGQQVTLRCSPKSGHDTVSWYQQALGQGPQFIFQYYEEEERQRGNFPDRFSGHQFPNYSSELNVNALLLGDSALYLCASSLDGVTGELFFGEGSRLTVL.

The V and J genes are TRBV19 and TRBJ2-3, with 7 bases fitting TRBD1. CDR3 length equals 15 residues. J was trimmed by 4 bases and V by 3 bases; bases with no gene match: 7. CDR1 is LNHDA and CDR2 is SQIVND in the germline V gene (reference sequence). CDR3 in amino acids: CASSIDRASPDTQYF. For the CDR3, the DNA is TGTGCCAGTAGTATCGACAGGGCTAGTCCAGATACGCAGTATTTT.

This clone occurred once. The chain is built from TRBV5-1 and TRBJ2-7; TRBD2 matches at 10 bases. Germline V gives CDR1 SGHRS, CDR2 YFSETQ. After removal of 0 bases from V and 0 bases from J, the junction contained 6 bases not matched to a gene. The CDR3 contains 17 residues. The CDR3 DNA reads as TGCGCCAGCAGCTTGGCCCTAGCGGGAGCAAGCTCCTACGAGCAGTACTTC. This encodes CASSLALAGASSYEQYF. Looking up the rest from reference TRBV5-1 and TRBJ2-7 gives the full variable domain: KAGVTQTPRYLIKTRGQQVTLSCSPISGHRSVSWYQQTPGQGLQFLFEYFSETQRNKGNFPGRFSGRQFSNSRSEMNVSTLELGDSALYLCASSLALAGASSYEQYFGPGTRLTVT.

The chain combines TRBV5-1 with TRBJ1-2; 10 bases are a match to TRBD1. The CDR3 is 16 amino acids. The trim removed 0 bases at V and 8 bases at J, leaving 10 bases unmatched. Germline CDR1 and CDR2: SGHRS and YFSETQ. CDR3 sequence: CASSLGPVTGGTGYTF. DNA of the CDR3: TGCGCCAGCAGCTTGGGGCCCGTGACAGGGGGCACCGGCTACACCTTC.

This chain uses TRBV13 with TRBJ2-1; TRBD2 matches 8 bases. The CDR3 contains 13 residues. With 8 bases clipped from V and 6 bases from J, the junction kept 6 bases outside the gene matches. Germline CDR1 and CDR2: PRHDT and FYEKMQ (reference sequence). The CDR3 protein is CASGSGGVNEQFF. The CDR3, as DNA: TGTGCCAGCGGGTCGGGAGGGGTCAATGAGCAGTTCTTC. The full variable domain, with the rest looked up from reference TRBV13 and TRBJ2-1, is AAGVIQSPRHLIKEKRETATLKCYPIPRHDTVYWYQQGPGQDPQFLISFYEKMQSDKGSIPDRFSAQQFSDYHSELNMSSLELGDSALYFCASGSGGVNEQFFGPGTRLTVL.

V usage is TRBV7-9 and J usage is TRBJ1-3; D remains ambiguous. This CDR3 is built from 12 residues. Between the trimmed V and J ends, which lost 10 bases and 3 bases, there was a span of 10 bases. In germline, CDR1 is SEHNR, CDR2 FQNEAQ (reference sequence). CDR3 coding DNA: TGTGCCACCTGGGCAGGTGGAAACACCATATATTTT. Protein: CATWAGGNTIYF. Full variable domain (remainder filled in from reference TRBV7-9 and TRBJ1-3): DTGVSQNPRHKITKRGQNVTFRCDPISEHNRLYWYRQTLGQGPEFLTYFQNEAQLEKSRLLSDRFSAERPKGSFSTLEIQRTEQGDSAMYLCATWAGGNTIYFGEGSWLTVV.

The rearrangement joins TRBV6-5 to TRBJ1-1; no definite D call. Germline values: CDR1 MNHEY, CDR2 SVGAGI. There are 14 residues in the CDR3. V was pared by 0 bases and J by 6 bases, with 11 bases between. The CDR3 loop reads CASSYSLGIPEAFF. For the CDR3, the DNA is TGTGCCAGCAGTTACTCTCTCGGGATCCCTGAAGCTTTCTTT.

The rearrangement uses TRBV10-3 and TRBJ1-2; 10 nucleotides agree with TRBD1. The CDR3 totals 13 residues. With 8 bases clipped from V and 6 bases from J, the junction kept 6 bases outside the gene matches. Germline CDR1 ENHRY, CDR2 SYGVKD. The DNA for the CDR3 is TGTGCCATCTCTGGACAGGGGGTCGATGGCTACACCTTC. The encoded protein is CAISGQGVDGYTF.